The 30 T cell receptor beta chains below were found in one sample sequenced in a study of CD8 T cells in Susac syndrome. The authors reverse transcribed roughly 0.5 to 1 ug RNA with random hexamers. Each CDR3 protein gets one entry after TCRdb re-called the immunoSEQ multiplex PCR reads with MiXCR. The sample carries roughly 120,000 distinct CDR3 sequences, less than 95% recorded once. The sequencing sample was made of CD4+ T cells from PBMCs. The receptors were sampled from a human donor in good health.

The chain couples TRBV1 to TRBJ2-7. TRBV1 is described as a pseudogene. CDR3 size: 16 residues. In DNA form, the CDR3 reads TGCACCAGCAGCCAAGATCGCGGTTCTGTTTTCTACGAGCAGTACTTC. Amino acid sequence: CTSSQDRGSVFYEQYF.

The gene calls are TRBV7-9 and TRBJ2-1; 12 bases agree with TRBD2. The germline gives CDR1 SEHNR, CDR2 FQNEAQ (reference sequence). Losses at the gene ends were 4 bases for V and 0 bases for J; bases not matched to a gene: 4. This CDR3 region has 17 residues. The CDR3 bases are TGTGCCAGCAGCTCGCGGACTAGCGGGACCTCCTACAATGAGCAGTTCTTC. It encodes CASSSRTSGTSYNEQFF. The variable domain in full, with the rest retrieved from reference TRBV7-9 and TRBJ2-1, is DTGVSQNPRHKITKRGQNVTFRCDPISEHNRLYWYRQTLGQGPEFLTYFQNEAQLEKSRLLSDRFSAERPKGSFSTLEIQRTEQGDSAMYLCASSSRTSGTSYNEQFFGPGTRLTVL.

This rearrangement joins TRBV29-1 to TRBJ1-2; D is undetermined. The CDR3 covers 11 residues. The V end was cut by 4 bases, the J end by 2 bases, with 5 bases between. Germline V lookup: CDR1 SQVTM, CDR2 ANQGSEA. The CDR3 DNA follows: TGCAGCGTTGCACAGAACTATGGCTACACCTTC. Translated, it gives CSVAQNYGYTF.

The chain links TRBV5-6 to TRBJ1-6; 7 bases map to TRBD1. The V gene end was trimmed by 4 bases and the J gene end by 7 bases; junction bases not matched to a gene: 11. Germline CDR1 reads SGHDT; CDR2 reads YYEEEE. The CDR3 extends over 16 amino acids. The CDR3 reads CASSPEYRGKNSPLHF. The CDR3 DNA is TGTGCCAGCAGCCCCGAGTACAGGGGAAAGAATTCACCCCTCCACTTT.

The J gene is TRBJ2-3, the V gene TRBV2, with D tentatively TRBD2 (5 bases). The V gene's germline CDR1 is SNHLY and CDR2 FYNNEI. V was cut by 2 bases and J by 1 base, with 16 bases left in between. The CDR3 loop spans 17 amino acids. CDR3 loop: CASSELGWERGTDTQYF. The CDR3 region has the DNA TGTGCCAGCAGTGAACTAGGGTGGGAGCGCGGCACAGATACGCAGTATTTT.

This chain joins TRBV20-1 and TRBJ2-5; TRBD1 matches 8 bases. The CDR3 totals 13 residues. Germline-derived CDR1 and CDR2 are DFQATT and SNEGSKA (reference sequence). Trimming at V came to 1 base and at J to 5 bases, leaving 3 bases not matched to a gene. CDR3 sequence: CSARVTGGETQYF. CDR3 in DNA: TGCAGTGCTAGAGTCACAGGGGGGGAGACCCAGTACTTC.

This sequence joins TRBV18 and TRBJ1-2, with TRBD1 identical over 8 bases. V lost 2 bases, J lost 6 bases, and 8 bases stayed unmatched. The CDR3 is 15 amino acids. CDR1 and CDR2 from the germline V gene are KGHSH and LQKENI. The CDR3 protein is CASSPSSGGNDGYTF. CDR3 nucleotides: TGTGCCAGCTCACCATCGTCAGGGGGCAACGATGGCTACACCTTC.

This rearrangement joins TRBV6-5 to TRBJ2-4, with D perhaps given as TRBD1 or TRBD2 (6 bases each). V gave up 7 bases and J gave up 5 bases, with 15 bases separating them. The germline V gene has CDR1 MNHEY and CDR2 SVGAGI. The CDR3 is made up of 14 amino acids. The CDR3 loop is CASKKGGSENIQYF. CDR3 nucleotides: TGTGCCAGCAAGAAAGGGGGGTCGGAAAACATTCAGTACTTC.

The rearrangement links TRBV18 to TRBJ1-1; 7 nucleotides align to TRBD1. The ends lost 1 base at V and 1 base at J; junction bases unmatched: 6. CDR1 is KGHSH, CDR2 LQKENI, per germline. CDR3 length equals 16 residues. The CDR3 loop reads CASSPLETGTNTEAFF. CDR3 bases: TGTGCCAGCTCACCACTCGAGACAGGGACGAACACTGAAGCTTTCTTT. Filled out from reference TRBV18 and TRBJ1-1, the complete variable domain reads NAGVMQNPRHLVRRRGQEARLRCSPMKGHSHVYWYRQLPEEGLKFMVYLQKENIIDESGMPKERFSAEFPKEGPSILRIQQVVRGDSAAYFCASSPLETGTNTEAFFGQGTRLTVV.

The V gene is TRBV5-1, the J gene TRBJ2-6; D possibly uses TRBD1 or TRBD2 (5 bases each). V dropped 3 bases and J dropped 2 bases, with 9 bases sitting between them. Per the germline V gene, CDR1 is SGHRS and CDR2 is YFSETQ. CDR3 length: 15 residues. The CDR3 DNA is TGCGCCAGCAGCTCGGGGCCAGCTGGGGCCAACGTCCTGACTTTC. It translates to CASSSGPAGANVLTF.

The chain combines TRBV19 with TRBJ2-1; TRBD2 matches at 9 bases. The ends lost 4 bases at V and 9 bases at J; junction bases unmatched: 4. The length of the CDR3 is 13 residues. Germline loops: CDR1 LNHDA, CDR2 SQIVND (reference sequence). The CDR3 protein is CASSSGRAGEQFF. The CDR3 DNA sequence: TGTGCCAGTAGTAGCGGGAGGGCCGGTGAGCAGTTCTTC.

The CDR3 loop is CASSLDRATGNTIYF. The CDR3 coding sequence is TGTGCCAGCAGTCTGGACAGGGCAACTGGAAACACCATATATTTT. The chain links TRBV2 to TRBJ1-3; TRBD1 matches at 8 bases. V shed 5 bases, J shed 2 bases, and the junction held 5 bases outside the gene matches. The CDR3 contains 15 residues. Per the germline V gene, CDR1 is SNHLY and CDR2 is FYNNEI.

The chain has TRBV2 and TRBJ2-7; the D gene is possibly TRBD2 (6 bases). V was trimmed by 4 bases and J by 0 bases, leaving 7 bases between them. The germline CDR1 and CDR2 sequences are SNHLY and FYNNEI. CDR3 length: 13 residues. The DNA for the CDR3 is TGTGCCAGCAGTGGCGGGGCCTCCTACGAGCAGTACTTC. Its translation: CASSGGASYEQYF.

The chain uses TRBV5-4 and TRBJ2-2; 7 bases are shared with TRBD2. This CDR3 comprises 18 residues. The V gene's germline CDR1 is SGHNT and CDR2 YYREEE (reference sequence). The ends lost 4 bases at V and 2 bases at J; junction bases unmatched: 14. The CDR3 loop is CASSPTAGDEGNTGELFF. The DNA for the CDR3 is TGTGCCAGCAGCCCGACCGCGGGAGATGAGGGTAACACCGGGGAGCTGTTTTTT.

The chain employs TRBV30 and TRBJ2-1, with D possibly TRBD2 on 5 matching bases. Per the germline V gene, CDR1 is GTSNPN and CDR2 is SVGIG (reference sequence). V lost 2 bases, J lost 9 bases, and 14 bases lay in between. The CDR3 has 13 residues. The CDR3 bases are TGTGCCTGGAGTCCGGGCCTAGCTAGTGAGCAGTTCTTC. Its protein product is CAWSPGLASEQFF. Filled out from reference TRBV30 and TRBJ2-1, the complete variable domain reads SQTIHQWPATLVQPVGSPLSLECTVEGTSNPNLYWYRQAAGRGLQLLFYSVGIGQISSEVPQNLSASRPQDRQFILSSKKLLLSDSGFYLCAWSPGLASEQFFGPGTRLTVL.

The chain employs TRBV18 and TRBJ2-3; 7 bases match TRBD1. The CDR3 contains 13 residues. The germline V gene encodes CDR1 KGHSH and CDR2 LQKENI. Trimming cost V 6 bases and J 3 bases; bases outside gene matches: 3. CDR3 DNA sequence: TGTGCCAGCTCGCCAGGGGGAACAGATACGCAGTATTTT. Protein: CASSPGGTDTQYF.

The V gene is TRBV7-3, the J gene TRBJ2-3; D remains ambiguous. The CDR3 totals 14 residues. Trimming removed 5 bases at V and 0 bases at J, with 9 bases between. Germline CDR1 SGHTA, CDR2 FQGTGA. In DNA form, the CDR3 reads TGTGCCAGCAGCCCCGGCCGTAGCACAGATACGCAGTATTTT. Amino acid sequence: CASSPGRSTDTQYF.

The CDR3 DNA reads TGTGCCAGCCCAAGTTGGGACAGGTTTTACCACGAGCAGTACTTC. Encoded protein: CASPSWDRFYHEQYF. The chain couples TRBV19 to TRBJ2-7, with 8 positions matching TRBD1. The V gene's germline CDR1 is LNHDA and CDR2 SQIVND (reference sequence). After removal of 9 bases from V and 5 bases from J, the junction contained 15 bases not matched to a gene. This CDR3 contains 15 residues. Using reference TRBV19 and TRBJ2-7 for the parts outside the CDR3, the full variable domain is DGGITQSPKYLFRKEGQNVTLSCEQNLNHDAMYWYRQDPGQGLRLIYYSQIVNDFQKGDIAEGYSVSREKKESFPLTVTSAQKNPTAFYLCASPSWDRFYHEQYFGPGTRLTVT.

V is TRBV29-1 and J is TRBJ2-5; 9 bases agree with TRBD2. The germline V gene has CDR1 SQVTM and CDR2 ANQGSEA. J gave up 9 bases and V 2 bases, and 16 bases lay outside the gene matches. The CDR3 has 16 residues. In nucleotides, the CDR3 is TGCAGCGTTGAAACGTCCCTAGCGGGGTTGGTCAGGGCCCAGTACTTC. This sequence encodes CSVETSLAGLVRAQYF.

This clonotype was counted only a few times. This chain connects TRBV19 to TRBJ2-1; 13 nucleotides align to TRBD2. This CDR3 contains 17 residues. CDR1 is LNHDA and CDR2 is SQIVND in the germline V gene (reference sequence). Trimming cost V 5 bases and J 3 bases; bases outside gene matches: 7. The CDR3 is CASSPRTSGSFYNEQFF. The CDR3 bases are TGTGCCAGTAGTCCACGGACTAGCGGGAGCTTCTACAATGAGCAGTTCTTC. Combining the CDR3 with reference TRBV19 and TRBJ2-1 gives the whole variable domain DGGITQSPKYLFRKEGQNVTLSCEQNLNHDAMYWYRQDPGQGLRLIYYSQIVNDFQKGDIAEGYSVSREKKESFPLTVTSAQKNPTAFYLCASSPRTSGSFYNEQFFGPGTRLTVL.

A few counts support this clonotype. V and J are TRBV7-2 and TRBJ1-6; a weak D match, TRBD1 (5 bases). V gave up 0 bases and J gave up 10 bases, with 7 bases separating them. CDR3 length: 13 residues. Germline V gene data show CDR1 as SGHTA and CDR2 as FQGNSA. This chain's CDR3 is CASSLAGLSPLHF. The CDR3 nucleotides read TGTGCCAGCAGCTTAGCGGGACTCTCACCCCTCCACTTT.

V usage is TRBV18 and J usage is TRBJ2-5; D uncertain. From germline, CDR1 is KGHSH and CDR2 LQKENI. The CDR3 has 13 amino acids. Trimming stripped 3 bases from V and 2 bases from J, with 7 bases between. CDR3: CASSPDLQETQYF. CDR3 DNA sequence: TGTGCCAGCTCACCGGACCTACAAGAGACCCAGTACTTC.

This clonotype was observed a single time. This chain uses TRBV5-1 with TRBJ2-3, with 12 nucleotides matching TRBD2. Germline trimming cut 5 bases from V and 5 bases from J; bases unmatched to any gene: 6. Germline V gene sequence: CDR1 SGHRS, CDR2 YFSETQ. This CDR3 comprises 15 residues. CDR3 sequence reads: CASREPGLAGDTQYF. The CDR3 DNA is TGCGCCAGCAGGGAACCGGGACTAGCGGGAGATACGCAGTATTTT.

The gene calls are TRBV12-3 or TRBV12-4 and TRBJ2-1, with D unresolved. The CDR3 consists of 12 residues. The V and J ends lost 6 bases and 10 bases respectively, with 13 bases between them. In DNA, the CDR3 is TGTGCCAGCAGCTTCGACACGAGGGAGCAGTTCTTC. This codes for CASSFDTREQFF.

CDR3 nucleotide sequence: TGTGCCAGTAGTATAAAGGTCAGTTTAAGCAATCAGCCCCAGCATTTT. Encoded protein: CASSIKVSLSNQPQHF. The chain links TRBV19 to TRBJ1-5; D gene ambiguous. V was trimmed by 2 bases and J by 1 base, leaving 12 bases between them. This CDR3 region has 16 residues. Looked up from germline, CDR1 is LNHDA and CDR2 is SQIVND (reference sequence).

As regards this clonotype: Because the CDR3 is missing its conserved closing phenylalanine or tryptophan, this is likely a read error. CDR3 region: CASSLGYGTEAFS. In nucleotides, the CDR3 is TGTGCCAGCAGCTTAGGGTATGGCACTGAAGCTTTCTCT. The chain joins TRBV28 to TRBJ1-1; no reliable D call. Germline V gene data show CDR1 as MDHEN and CDR2 as SYDVKM. The germline V and J ends were trimmed by 6 bases and 4 bases, with 12 bases remaining between them. The CDR3 length is 13 residues.

The chain links TRBV12-3 or TRBV12-4 to TRBJ1-1; D may be TRBD1 (6 bases). The length of the CDR3 is 15 residues. The V end was cut by 6 bases, the J end by 0 bases, with 14 bases between. For the CDR3, the DNA is TGTGCCAGCAGCCCTGAGACAGGCATGAACACTGAAGCTTTCTTT. Translated, it gives CASSPETGMNTEAFF.

The V and J genes are TRBV2 and TRBJ2-3; D ambiguous. Germline V lookup: CDR1 SNHLY, CDR2 FYNNEI. The CDR3 loop spans 13 amino acids. Trimming pared 3 bases from V and 1 base from J, leaving 5 bases between. As DNA, the CDR3 is TGTGCCAGCAGTGATGGGGGCACAGATACGCAGTATTTT. It is translated as CASSDGGTDTQYF.

J is TRBJ2-7 and V is TRBV27; D gene unclear. CDR3 size: 15 residues. Germline CDR1 is MNHEY and CDR2 is SMNVEV (reference sequence). V shed 2 bases and J shed 1 base, with 12 bases lying between them. CDR3 residues: CASSLGRSLSYEQYF. In DNA, the CDR3 is TGTGCCAGCAGTTTAGGCAGGAGTCTTTCCTACGAGCAGTACTTC.

J is TRBJ2-3 and V is TRBV30, with D maybe TRBD1 (5 bases). V lost 1 base and J 3 bases, leaving 8 bases between the germline ends. The germline V gene has CDR1 GTSNPN and CDR2 SVGIG (reference sequence). There are 13 residues in the CDR3. The CDR3: CAWSEGQTDTQYF. CDR3 DNA sequence: TGTGCCTGGAGTGAGGGGCAGACAGATACGCAGTATTTT.